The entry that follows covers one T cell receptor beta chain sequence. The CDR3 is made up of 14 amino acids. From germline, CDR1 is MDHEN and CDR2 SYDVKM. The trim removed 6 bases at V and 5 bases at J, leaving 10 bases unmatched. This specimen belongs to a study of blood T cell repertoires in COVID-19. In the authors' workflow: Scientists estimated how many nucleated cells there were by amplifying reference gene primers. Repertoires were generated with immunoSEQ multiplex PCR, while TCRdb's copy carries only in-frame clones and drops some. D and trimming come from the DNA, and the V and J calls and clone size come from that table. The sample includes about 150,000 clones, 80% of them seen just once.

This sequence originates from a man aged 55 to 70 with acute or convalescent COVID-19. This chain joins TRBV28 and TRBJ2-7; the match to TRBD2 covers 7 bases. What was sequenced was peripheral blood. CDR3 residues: CASREAGSRDEQYF. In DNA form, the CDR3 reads TGTGCCAGCAGGGAAGCGGGATCTCGGGACGAGCAGTACTTC.